This TCR beta chain was found in a study of tumor-infiltrating lymphocytes in primary liver carcinoma. On this clonotype itself: Its target is unknown.

Losses at the gene ends were 3 bases for V and 0 bases for J; bases not matched to a gene: 4. The CDR3 covers 16 residues. Priming with a constant-region primer yielded TCR beta cDNA from 450 to 550 ng total RNA. Slightly modified ARM-PCR, run as three nested multiplex PCR rounds, produced the TCR beta libraries. With TRBV1-TRBV30 forward primers and a C-beta reverse primer, the first two PCR rounds were run for 9 to 10 cycles each. TCRdb analysed the multiplex PCR reads with MiXCR anew, one entry per CDR3 protein. The sample includes some 190,000 distinct CDR3 sequences, roughly 60% seen only once; the top ten take approximately 68%. General study points: Less overlap was seen in tumor-adjacent and tumor-blood pairs than in tumor region pairs.

The blood RNA (from unsorted whole blood) was obtained, and germline DNA was also extracted. Chronic HBV infection was present in the patients, who were treatment-naive. The TCR sequence derives from a man between 35 and 55 years old with primary liver carcinoma and hepatitis B virus infection. Material for sequencing was peripheral blood. V usage is TRBV12-3 or TRBV12-4 and J usage is TRBJ2-3, with 9 bases matching TRBD2. The CDR3 here is CASSFLAGASTDTQYF. The DNA for the CDR3 is TGTGCCAGCAGTTTTTTAGCGGGAGCTAGCACAGATACGCAGTATTTT.